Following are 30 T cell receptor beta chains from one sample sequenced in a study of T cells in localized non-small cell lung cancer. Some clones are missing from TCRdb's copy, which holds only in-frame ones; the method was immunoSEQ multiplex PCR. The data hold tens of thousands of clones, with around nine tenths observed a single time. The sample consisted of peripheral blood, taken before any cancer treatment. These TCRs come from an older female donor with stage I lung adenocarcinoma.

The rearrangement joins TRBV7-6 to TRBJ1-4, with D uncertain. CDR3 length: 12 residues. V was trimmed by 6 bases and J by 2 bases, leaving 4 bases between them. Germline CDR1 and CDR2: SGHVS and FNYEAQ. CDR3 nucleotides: TGTGCCAGCAGGTCTACTAATGAAAAACTGTTTTTT. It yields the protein CASRSTNEKLFF. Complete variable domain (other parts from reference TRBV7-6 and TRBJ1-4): GAGVSQSPRYKVTKRGQDVALRCDPISGHVSLYWYRQALGQGPEFLTYFNYEAQQDKSGLPNDRFSAERPEGSISTLTIQRTEQRDSAMYRCASRSTNEKLFFGSGTQLSVL.

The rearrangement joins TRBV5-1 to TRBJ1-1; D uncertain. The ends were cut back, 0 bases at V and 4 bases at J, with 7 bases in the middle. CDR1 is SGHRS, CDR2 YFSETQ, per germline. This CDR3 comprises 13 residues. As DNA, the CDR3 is TGCGCCAGCAGCTTGGAATGGGGCACTGAAGCTTTCTTT. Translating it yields CASSLEWGTEAFF.

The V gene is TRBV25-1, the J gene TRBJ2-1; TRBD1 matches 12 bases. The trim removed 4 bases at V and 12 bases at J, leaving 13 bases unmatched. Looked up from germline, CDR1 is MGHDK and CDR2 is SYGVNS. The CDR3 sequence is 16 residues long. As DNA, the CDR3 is TGTGCCAGCAGTGGCGCCGGGACAGGGGGCTCGAAAATGCAGTTCTTC. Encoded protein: CASSGAGTGGSKMQFF.

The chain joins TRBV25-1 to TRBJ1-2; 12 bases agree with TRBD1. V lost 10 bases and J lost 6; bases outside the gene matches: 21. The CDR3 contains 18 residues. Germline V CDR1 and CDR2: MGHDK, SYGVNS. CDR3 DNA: TGTGCCACCTACCGGGATAGGGACAGGGGGCTTGGGAATAATGGCTACACCTTC. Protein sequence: CATYRDRDRGLGNNGYTF.

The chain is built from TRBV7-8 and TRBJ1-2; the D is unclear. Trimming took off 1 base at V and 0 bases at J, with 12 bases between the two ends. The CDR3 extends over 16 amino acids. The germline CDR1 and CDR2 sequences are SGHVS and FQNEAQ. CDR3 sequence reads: CASSLEQAVANYGYTF. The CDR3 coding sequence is TGTGCCAGCAGCTTAGAGCAGGCTGTTGCTAACTATGGCTACACCTTC.

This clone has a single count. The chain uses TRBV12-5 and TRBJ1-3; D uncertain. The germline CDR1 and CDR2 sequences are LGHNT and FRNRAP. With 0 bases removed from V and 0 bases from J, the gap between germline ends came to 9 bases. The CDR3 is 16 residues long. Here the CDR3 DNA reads TGTGCTAGTGGTTTGGTAGAAGGGAACTCTGGAAACACCATATATTTT. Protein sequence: CASGLVEGNSGNTIYF.

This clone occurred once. The chain's CDR3 is CASSGGERRRGAFF. In nucleotides, the CDR3 is TGTGCCAGCAGTGGGGGCGAAAGGCGCCGAGGAGCTTTCTTT. The V call is TRBV2, the J call TRBJ1-1; D may be TRBD1 (5 bases). CDR3 length: 14 residues. V lost 4 bases and J lost 10, with 19 bases in between. CDR1 is SNHLY and CDR2 is FYNNEI in the germline V gene. Full variable domain (missing parts from reference TRBV2 and TRBJ1-1): EPEVTQTPSHQVTQMGQEVILRCVPISNHLYFYWYRQILGQKVEFLVSFYNNEISEKSEIFDDQFSVERPDGSNFTLKIRSTKLEDSAMYFCASSGGERRRGAFFGQGTRLTVV.

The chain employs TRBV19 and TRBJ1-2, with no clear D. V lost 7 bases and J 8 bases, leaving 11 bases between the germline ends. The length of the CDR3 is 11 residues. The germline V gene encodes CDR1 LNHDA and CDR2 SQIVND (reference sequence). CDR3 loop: CASIGVKGYTF. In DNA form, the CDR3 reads TGTGCCAGTATCGGGGTAAAGGGCTACACCTTC.

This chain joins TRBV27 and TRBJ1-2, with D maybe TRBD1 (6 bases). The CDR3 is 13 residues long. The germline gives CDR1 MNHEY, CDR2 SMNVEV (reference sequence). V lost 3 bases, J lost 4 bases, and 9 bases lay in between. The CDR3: CASSFRGSYGYTF. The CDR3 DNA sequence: TGTGCCAGCAGTTTCAGGGGCTCCTATGGCTACACCTTC.

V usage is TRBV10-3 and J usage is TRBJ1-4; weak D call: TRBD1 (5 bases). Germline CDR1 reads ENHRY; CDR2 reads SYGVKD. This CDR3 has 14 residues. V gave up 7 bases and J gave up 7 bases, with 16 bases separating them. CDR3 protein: CAITEGGTGEKLFF. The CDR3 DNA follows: TGTGCCATCACCGAGGGAGGGACGGGTGAAAAACTGTTTTTT.

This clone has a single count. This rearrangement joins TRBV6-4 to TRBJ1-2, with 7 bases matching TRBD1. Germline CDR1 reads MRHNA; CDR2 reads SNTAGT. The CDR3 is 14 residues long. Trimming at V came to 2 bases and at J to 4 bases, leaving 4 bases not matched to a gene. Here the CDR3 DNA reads TGTGCCAGCAGTGACCGACAGGGAGGCTATGGCTACACCTTC. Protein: CASSDRQGGYGYTF.

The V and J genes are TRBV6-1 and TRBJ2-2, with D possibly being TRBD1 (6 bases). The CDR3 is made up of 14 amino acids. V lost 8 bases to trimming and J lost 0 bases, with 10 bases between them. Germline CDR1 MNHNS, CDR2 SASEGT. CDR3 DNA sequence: TGTGCCAGCCAAGGACAGCCGAACACCGGGGAGCTGTTTTTT. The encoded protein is CASQGQPNTGELFF.

The CDR3 region has the DNA TGTGCCAGCAGGCGCGACAGGGGCGTTGGAAACACCATATATTTT. The encoded protein is CASRRDRGVGNTIYF. The V gene is TRBV7-9, the J gene TRBJ1-3; TRBD1 aligns across 8 bases. The length of the CDR3 is 15 residues. The V gene's germline CDR1 is SEHNR and CDR2 FQNEAQ (reference sequence). V shed 6 bases and J 3 bases; nucleotides not matched to a gene: 7.

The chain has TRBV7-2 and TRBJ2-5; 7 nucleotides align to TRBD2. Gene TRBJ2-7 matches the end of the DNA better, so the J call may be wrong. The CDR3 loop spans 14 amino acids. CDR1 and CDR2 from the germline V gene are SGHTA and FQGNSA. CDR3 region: CASSLEATSREQYF. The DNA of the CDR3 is TGTGCCAGCAGCTTAGAGGCGACTAGCCGCGAGCAGTACTTC.

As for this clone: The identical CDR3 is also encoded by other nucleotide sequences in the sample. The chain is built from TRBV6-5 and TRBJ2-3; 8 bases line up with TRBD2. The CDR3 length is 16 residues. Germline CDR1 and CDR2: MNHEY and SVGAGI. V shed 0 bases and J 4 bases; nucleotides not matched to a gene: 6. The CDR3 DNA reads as TGTGCCAGCAGTTACTCGACTGCCGGGGGGGCAGATACGCAGTATTTT. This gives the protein CASSYSTAGGADTQYF.

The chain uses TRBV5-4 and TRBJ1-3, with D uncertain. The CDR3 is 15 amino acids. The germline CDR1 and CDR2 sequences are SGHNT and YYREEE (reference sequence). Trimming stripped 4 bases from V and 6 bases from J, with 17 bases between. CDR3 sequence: CASSAGPQNVNTIYF. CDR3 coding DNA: TGTGCCAGCAGCGCAGGACCTCAGAACGTAAACACCATATATTTT.

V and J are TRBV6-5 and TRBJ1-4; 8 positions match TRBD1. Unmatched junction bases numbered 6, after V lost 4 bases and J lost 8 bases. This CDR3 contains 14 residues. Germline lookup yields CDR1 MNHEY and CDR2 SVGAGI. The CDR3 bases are TGTGCCAGCAGTTTAGGACAGGGTAGGGAAAAACTGTTTTTT. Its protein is CASSLGQGREKLFF.

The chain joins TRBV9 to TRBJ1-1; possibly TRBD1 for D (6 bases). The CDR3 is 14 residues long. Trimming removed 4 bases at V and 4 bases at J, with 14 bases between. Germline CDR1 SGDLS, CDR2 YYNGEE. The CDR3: CASSFGGEGTEAFF. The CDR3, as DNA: TGTGCCAGCAGCTTCGGGGGCGAAGGCACTGAAGCTTTCTTT.

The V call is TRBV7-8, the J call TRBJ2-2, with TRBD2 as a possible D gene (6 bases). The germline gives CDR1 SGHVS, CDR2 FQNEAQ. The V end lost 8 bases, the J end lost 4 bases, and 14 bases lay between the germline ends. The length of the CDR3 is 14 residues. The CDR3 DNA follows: TGTGCCAGCCGACTAAGCGGGTTCACCGGGGAGCTGTTTTTT. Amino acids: CASRLSGFTGELFF. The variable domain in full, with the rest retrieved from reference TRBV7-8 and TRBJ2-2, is GAGVSQSPRYKVAKRGQDVALRCDPISGHVSLFWYQQALGQGPEFLTYFQNEAQLDKSGLPSDRFFAERPEGSVSTLKIQRTQQEDSAVYLCASRLSGFTGELFFGEGSRLTVL.

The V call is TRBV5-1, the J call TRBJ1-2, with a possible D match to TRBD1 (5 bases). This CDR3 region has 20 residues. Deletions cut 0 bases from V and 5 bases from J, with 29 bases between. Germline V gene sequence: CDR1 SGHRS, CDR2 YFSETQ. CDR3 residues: CASSLVSLTLRDSMMYGYTF. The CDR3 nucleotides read TGCGCCAGCAGCTTGGTTTCGTTGACCCTACGGGACTCGATGATGTATGGCTACACCTTC.

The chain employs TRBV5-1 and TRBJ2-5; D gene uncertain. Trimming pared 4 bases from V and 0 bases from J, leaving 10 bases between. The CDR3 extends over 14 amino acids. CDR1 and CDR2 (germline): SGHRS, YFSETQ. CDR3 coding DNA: TGCGCCAGCAGCCCTAGACCAGACCAAGAGACCCAGTACTTC. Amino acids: CASSPRPDQETQYF. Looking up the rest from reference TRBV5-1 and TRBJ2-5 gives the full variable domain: KAGVTQTPRYLIKTRGQQVTLSCSPISGHRSVSWYQQTPGQGLQFLFEYFSETQRNKGNFPGRFSGRQFSNSRSEMNVSTLELGDSALYLCASSPRPDQETQYFGPGTRLLVL.

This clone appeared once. CDR3 sequence (DNA): TGTGCCAGCAGCCAAGAGAACAGGGGGCCCACAAGAGATGAGCAGTTCTTC. This encodes CASSQENRGPTRDEQFF. The chain joins TRBV4-2 to TRBJ2-1; 9 bases are a match to TRBD1. This CDR3 comprises 17 residues. Germline-derived CDR1 and CDR2 are LGHNA and YNFKEQ. Trimming removed 0 bases from V and 8 bases from J; junction bases left unmatched: 11.

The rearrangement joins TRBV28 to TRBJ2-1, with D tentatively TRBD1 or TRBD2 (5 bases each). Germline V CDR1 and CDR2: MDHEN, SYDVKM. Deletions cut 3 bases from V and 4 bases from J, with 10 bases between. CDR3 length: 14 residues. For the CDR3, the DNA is TGTGCCAGCAGTTTCCCAGGGAGATACAATGAGCAGTTCTTC. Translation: CASSFPGRYNEQFF.

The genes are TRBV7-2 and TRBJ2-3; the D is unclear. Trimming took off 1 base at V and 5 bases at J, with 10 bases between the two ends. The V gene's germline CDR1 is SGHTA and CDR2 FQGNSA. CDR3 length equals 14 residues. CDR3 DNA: TGTGCCAGCAGCTTAGTTAGAGGTGGAGATACGCAGTATTTT. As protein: CASSLVRGGDTQYF.

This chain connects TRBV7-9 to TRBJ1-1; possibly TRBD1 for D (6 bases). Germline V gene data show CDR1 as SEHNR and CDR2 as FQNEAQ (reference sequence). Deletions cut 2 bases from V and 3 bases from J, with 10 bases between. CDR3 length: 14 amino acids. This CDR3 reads CASSLRGVYTEAFF. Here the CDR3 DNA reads TGTGCCAGCAGCTTAAGGGGGGTGTACACTGAAGCTTTCTTT. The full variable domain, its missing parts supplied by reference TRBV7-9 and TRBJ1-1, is DTGVSQNPRHKITKRGQNVTFRCDPISEHNRLYWYRQTLGQGPEFLTYFQNEAQLEKSRLLSDRFSAERPKGSFSTLEIQRTEQGDSAMYLCASSLRGVYTEAFFGQGTRLTVV.

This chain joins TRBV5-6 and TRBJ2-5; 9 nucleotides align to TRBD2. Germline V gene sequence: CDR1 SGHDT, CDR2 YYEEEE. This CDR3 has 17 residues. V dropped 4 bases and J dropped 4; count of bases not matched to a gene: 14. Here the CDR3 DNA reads TGTGCCAGCAGCGCTGGGAGTAGCGGGGGCCGAGGAGAGACCCAGTACTTC. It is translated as CASSAGSSGGRGETQYF.

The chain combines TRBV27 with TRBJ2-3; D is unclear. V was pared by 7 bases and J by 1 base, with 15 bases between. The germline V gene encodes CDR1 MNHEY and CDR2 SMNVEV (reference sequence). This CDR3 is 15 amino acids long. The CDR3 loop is CASKFKILRTDTQYF. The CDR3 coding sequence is TGTGCCAGCAAATTCAAGATACTTCGCACAGATACGCAGTATTTT.

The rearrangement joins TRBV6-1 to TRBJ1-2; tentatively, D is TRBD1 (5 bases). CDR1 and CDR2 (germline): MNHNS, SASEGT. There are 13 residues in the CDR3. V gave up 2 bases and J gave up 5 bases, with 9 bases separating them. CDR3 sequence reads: CASSERRQYGYTF. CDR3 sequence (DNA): TGTGCCAGCAGTGAAAGGAGACAGTATGGCTACACCTTC.

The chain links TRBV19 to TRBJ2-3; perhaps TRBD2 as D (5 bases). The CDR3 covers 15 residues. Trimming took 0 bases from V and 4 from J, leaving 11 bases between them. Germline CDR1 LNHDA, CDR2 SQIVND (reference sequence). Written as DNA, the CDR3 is TGTGCCAGTAGTATAGACGGGGAAGGCGCAGATACGCAGTATTTT. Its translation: CASSIDGEGADTQYF.

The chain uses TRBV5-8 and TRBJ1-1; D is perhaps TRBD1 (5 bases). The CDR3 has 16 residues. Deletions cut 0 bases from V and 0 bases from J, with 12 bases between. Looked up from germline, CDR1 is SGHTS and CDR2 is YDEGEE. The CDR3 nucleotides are TGTGCCAGCAGCTTGGTAGGGACGAGTCTGAACACTGAAGCTTTCTTT. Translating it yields CASSLVGTSLNTEAFF.